Described below is a single T cell receptor beta chain sequence and its context. Profiling relied on immunoSEQ multiplex PCR, and the TCRdb table lists in-frame clones only, not all of them. The sample carries 200,000 to 300,000 clones, roughly 90% recorded once. This sample stems from a study of blood T cell repertoires in COVID-19. Study at large: The origin of the acute and convalescent COVID-19 samples was the United States, Italy and Spain. From T cells, B-cell-depleted T cells, or PBMCs came the material, which was cDNA or gDNA.

CDR1 is KGHSH and CDR2 is LQKENI in the germline V gene. V was clipped by 6 bases and J by 4 bases; unmatched bases: 13. The CDR3 extends over 19 amino acids. The sample was peripheral blood. The origin of this receptor is a man in his thirties or forties with active or convalescent COVID-19. The J gene is TRBJ2-2, the V gene TRBV18; 14 positions match TRBD2. DNA of the CDR3: TGTGCCAGCTCCGTCGAAGGAATGGGACTAGCGGGAGCCACCGGGGAGCTGTTTTTT. Protein product: CASSVEGMGLAGATGELFF.